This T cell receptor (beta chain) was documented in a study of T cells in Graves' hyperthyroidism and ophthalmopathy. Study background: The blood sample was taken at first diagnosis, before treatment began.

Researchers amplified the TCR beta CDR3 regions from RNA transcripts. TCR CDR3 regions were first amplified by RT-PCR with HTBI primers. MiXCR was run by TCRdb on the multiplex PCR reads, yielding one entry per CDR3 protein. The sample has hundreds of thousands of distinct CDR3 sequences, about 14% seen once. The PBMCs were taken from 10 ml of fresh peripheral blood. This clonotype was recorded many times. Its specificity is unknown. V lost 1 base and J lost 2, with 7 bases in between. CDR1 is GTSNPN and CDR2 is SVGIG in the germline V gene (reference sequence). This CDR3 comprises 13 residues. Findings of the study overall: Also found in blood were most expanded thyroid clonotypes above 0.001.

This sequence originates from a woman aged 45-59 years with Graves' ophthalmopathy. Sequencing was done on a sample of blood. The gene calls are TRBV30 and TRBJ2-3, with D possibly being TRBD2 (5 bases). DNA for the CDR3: TGTGCCTGGAGTGCGGGATACACAGATACGCAGTATTTT. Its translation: CAWSAGYTDTQYF. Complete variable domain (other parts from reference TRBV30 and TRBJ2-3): SQTIHQWPATLVQPVGSPLSLECTVEGTSNPNLYWYRQAAGRGLQLLFYSVGIGQISSEVPQNLSASRPQDRQFILSSKKLLLSDSGFYLCAWSAGYTDTQYFGPGTRLTVL.